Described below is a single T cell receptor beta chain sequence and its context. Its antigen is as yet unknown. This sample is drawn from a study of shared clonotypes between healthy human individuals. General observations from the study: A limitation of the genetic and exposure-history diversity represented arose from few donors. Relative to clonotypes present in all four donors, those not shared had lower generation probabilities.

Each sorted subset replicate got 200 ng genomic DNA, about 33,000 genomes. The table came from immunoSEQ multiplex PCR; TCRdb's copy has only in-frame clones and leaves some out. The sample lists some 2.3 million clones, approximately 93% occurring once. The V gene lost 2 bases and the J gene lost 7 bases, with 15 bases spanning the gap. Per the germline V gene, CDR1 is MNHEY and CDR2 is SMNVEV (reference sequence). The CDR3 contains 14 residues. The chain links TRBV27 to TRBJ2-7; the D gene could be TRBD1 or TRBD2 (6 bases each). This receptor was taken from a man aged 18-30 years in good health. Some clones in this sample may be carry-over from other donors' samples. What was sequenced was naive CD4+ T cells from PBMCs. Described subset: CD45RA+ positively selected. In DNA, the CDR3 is TGTGCCAGCAGTTTACTTTTACAGGGAGGTGAGCAGTACTTC. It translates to CASSLLLQGGEQYF.